A single sample gave rise to the 17 T cell receptor beta chains below, sequenced in a study of T cell responses to AZD1222 COVID-19 vaccine. Generated by immunoSEQ multiplex PCR, the TCRdb table keeps only in-frame clones and is missing some. The data contain 170,000 or so clones, about 85% of them seen just once; the ten biggest clones take up roughly 2.5%. This material consisted of peripheral blood, taken on day 0 of AZD1222 vaccination. The receptors derive from an adult in good health.

The CDR3 loop reads CASSTRDRGPGELFF. CDR3 nucleotides: TGTGCCAGCAGTACGCGGGACAGGGGCCCCGGGGAGCTGTTTTTT. The chain combines TRBV2 with TRBJ2-2, with 10 nucleotides matching TRBD1. The CDR3 extends over 15 amino acids. Germline values: CDR1 SNHLY, CDR2 FYNNEI. Losses at the gene ends were 5 bases for V and 6 bases for J; bases not matched to a gene: 6.

The chain carries TRBV9 and TRBJ1-3; possible D gene TRBD1, 6 bases. Trimming stripped 2 bases from V and 4 bases from J, with 13 bases between. The CDR3 length is 15 residues. Germline V gives CDR1 SGDLS, CDR2 YYNGEE. Here the CDR3 reads CASSVTTGQGNTIYF. CDR3 bases: TGTGCCAGCAGCGTTACAACAGGGCAGGGAAACACCATATATTTT.

This sequence joins TRBV12-5 and TRBJ1-1; unclear D gene. The germline V gene encodes CDR1 LGHNT and CDR2 FRNRAP. V was pared by 1 base and J by 1 base, with 4 bases between. The CDR3 totals 13 residues. CDR3: CASGLDRNTEAFF. CDR3 DNA: TGTGCTAGTGGTTTGGACCGGAACACTGAAGCTTTCTTT.

This clone was counted only a few times. The CDR3 DNA is TGTGCCAGCAGGCGACAGGGGACTCAATTGAACACTGAAGCTTTCTTT. Protein product: CASRRQGTQLNTEAFF. This chain uses TRBV7-9 with TRBJ1-1, with TRBD1 identical over 8 bases. Germline V gene sequence: CDR1 SEHNR, CDR2 FQNEAQ (reference sequence). V was pared by 6 bases and J by 0 bases, with 9 bases of the junction left unmatched. The CDR3 covers 16 residues.

This clone was seen once. The CDR3 DNA reads as TGTGCCAGCAGTTTATTGACAGGGGCCTCCTACGAGCAGTACTTC. It encodes CASSLLTGASYEQYF. V usage is TRBV28 and J usage is TRBJ2-7; TRBD1 matches 8 bases. CDR1 and CDR2 (germline): MDHEN, SYDVKM. V gave up 1 base and J gave up 0 bases; unmatched junction bases: 2. The CDR3 has 15 amino acids. Full variable domain (remainder filled in from reference TRBV28 and TRBJ2-7): DVKVTQSSRYLVKRTGEKVFLECVQDMDHENMFWYRQDPGLGLRLIYFSYDVKMKEKGDIPEGYSVSREKKERFSLILESASTNQTSMYLCASSLLTGASYEQYFGPGTRLTVT.

J is TRBJ1-4 and V is TRBV7-6; the match to TRBD1 covers 10 bases. Per germline, CDR1 SGHVS and CDR2 FNYEAQ. V shed 1 base and J 7 bases; nucleotides not matched to a gene: 6. This CDR3 comprises 16 residues. CDR3 DNA: TGTGCCAGCAGCTTAGGGCGGACAGGGGGATCTGAAAAACTGTTTTTT. It specifies CASSLGRTGGSEKLFF.

The chain is built from TRBV3-1 (or the pseudogene TRBV3-2) and TRBJ2-7, with 7 positions matching TRBD2. CDR1 is LGHDT, CDR2 YNNKEL, per germline (reference sequence). J was trimmed by 2 bases and V by 0 bases; bases with no gene match: 7. The CDR3 spans 16 residues. CDR3 sequence reads: CASSQEATSAAYEQYF. CDR3 in DNA: TGTGCCAGCAGCCAAGAGGCAACTAGCGCGGCCTACGAGCAGTACTTC.

The chain employs TRBV18 and TRBJ1-2; a weak D match, TRBD1 (5 bases). The CDR3 extends over 14 amino acids. Looked up from germline, CDR1 is KGHSH and CDR2 is LQKENI. Deletions cut 4 bases from V and 8 bases from J, with 17 bases between. This chain's CDR3 is CASSRARGGEGYTF. CDR3 nucleotide sequence: TGTGCCAGCTCACGAGCAAGGGGAGGGGAAGGCTACACCTTC.

Of note for this clone: The same CDR3 also results from other DNA sequences found in this sample. This chain connects TRBV3-1 (or the pseudogene TRBV3-2) to TRBJ2-7; no clear D gene. This CDR3 region has 11 residues. Between the trimmed V and J ends, which lost 1 base and 4 bases, there was a span of 2 bases. Germline loops: CDR1 LGHDT, CDR2 YNNKEL (reference sequence). The CDR3 sequence is CASSQGYEQYF. DNA for the CDR3: TGTGCCAGCAGCCAAGGGTACGAGCAGTACTTC.

CDR3 in amino acids: CASSFGQGFYEQYF. The CDR3 bases are TGTGCCAGCAGCTTTGGACAGGGTTTCTACGAGCAGTACTTC. The gene calls are TRBV7-9 and TRBJ2-7; the match to TRBD1 covers 8 bases. The CDR3 totals 14 residues. V gave up 3 bases and J gave up 3 bases; unmatched junction bases: 4. Germline values: CDR1 SEHNR, CDR2 FQNEAQ (reference sequence).

This clone was seen just once. Here the CDR3 reads CASSLAGQGPGTEAFF. The CDR3 bases are TGTGCCAGCAGCTTAGCCGGACAGGGGCCTGGAACTGAAGCTTTCTTT. This rearrangement joins TRBV7-9 to TRBJ1-1, with 9 nucleotides matching TRBD1. This CDR3 is 16 amino acids long. V was clipped by 0 bases and J by 5 bases; unmatched bases: 7. Germline CDR1 SEHNR, CDR2 FQNEAQ (reference sequence).

The chain combines TRBV10-2 with TRBJ1-4; the D is unclear. The germline gives CDR1 WSHSY, CDR2 SAAADI. The V end was cut by 3 bases, the J end by 4 bases, with 12 bases between. The CDR3 is 15 amino acids. CDR3 residues: CASSEGEMDNEKLFF. CDR3 sequence (DNA): TGCGCCAGCAGTGAAGGCGAAATGGATAATGAAAAACTGTTTTTT.

The chain joins TRBV15 to TRBJ2-1; D possibly corresponds to TRBD2 (6 bases). Germline V gene lookup returns CDR1 LNHNV and CDR2 YYDKDF (reference sequence). There are 14 residues in the CDR3. V was trimmed by 6 bases and J by 6 bases, leaving 15 bases between them. CDR3 region: CATRKPGEGNEQFF. The CDR3, as DNA: TGTGCCACCAGGAAGCCGGGAGAAGGCAATGAGCAGTTCTTC. Filled out from reference TRBV15 and TRBJ2-1, the complete variable domain reads DAMVIQNPRYQVTQFGKPVTLSCSQTLNHNVMYWYQQKSSQAPKLLFHYYDKDFNNEADTPDNFQSRRPNTSFCFLDIRSPGLGDTAMYLCATRKPGEGNEQFFGPGTRLTVL.

The chain employs TRBV3-1 (or the pseudogene TRBV3-2) and TRBJ2-3; D perhaps matches TRBD2 (5 bases). CDR3 length: 15 amino acids. Germline CDR1 LGHDT, CDR2 YNNKEL (reference sequence). V lost 1 base, J lost 4 bases, and 12 bases lay in between. The CDR3 here is CASSQGGFGADTQYF. The CDR3 region has the DNA TGTGCCAGCAGCCAAGGGGGATTCGGGGCAGATACGCAGTATTTT.

The genes are TRBV5-1 and TRBJ2-7; the D is unclear. The germline V gene encodes CDR1 SGHRS and CDR2 YFSETQ. V lost 3 bases to trimming and J lost 6 bases, with 10 bases between them. The CDR3 has 12 residues. Here the CDR3 reads CASSSTSFEQYF. The CDR3 bases are TGCGCCAGCAGCTCTACGTCGTTCGAGCAGTACTTC.

V and J are TRBV7-2 and TRBJ1-5, with D possibly being TRBD1 (5 bases). The V and J ends lost 1 base and 5 bases respectively, with 12 bases between them. CDR3 length: 15 residues. Germline assignment: CDR1 SGHTA and CDR2 FQGNSA. Written as DNA, the CDR3 is TGTGCCAGCAGCTTAGGGCCGGGGGGGGATCAGCCCCAGCATTTT. This codes for CASSLGPGGDQPQHF.

The chain has TRBV9 and TRBJ2-7; D perhaps matches TRBD2 (6 bases). The CDR3 runs 16 residues. Germline values: CDR1 SGDLS, CDR2 YYNGEE. V lost 0 bases and J 7 bases, leaving 20 bases between the germline ends. The CDR3 sequence is CASSVGTGLLKGEQYF. CDR3 nucleotides: TGTGCCAGCAGCGTAGGAACGGGACTCCTGAAAGGAGAGCAGTACTTC.